These 27 T cell receptor beta chains were all obtained from the same sample, sequenced in a study of a mutant IDH1 vaccine in newly diagnosed glioma (dated by TCRdb to about 2021). Their antigens remain unidentified. The time point label, as the study defines it: week 23, last vaccination. A 20-mer mutant IDH1 peptide at 300 micrograms in Montanide made up each vaccine dose, which was injected subcutaneously together with topical imiquimod. The method behind the library was the immunoSEQ multiplex PCR assay. Held by TCRdb, this immuneACCESS table contains in-frame sequences only and omits some clones. Under half of the omission traces to an unresolved V gene where checked; the cause of the rest is unknown. A total of approximately 62,000 clones appear in this sample, approximately 85% of them only once. Clones ranked in the top ten supply roughly 4% of the sample. Sample: PBMCs, taken from a glioma patient whose treatment included an IDH1 peptide vaccine. The receptors here all came from a man aged 25 to 45 with glioma.

The rearrangement uses TRBV19 and TRBJ2-2; 8 bases match TRBD1. Germline V CDR1 and CDR2: LNHDA, SQIVND (reference sequence). Trimming cost V 6 bases and J 5 bases; bases outside gene matches: 8. This CDR3 region has 15 residues. In DNA form, the CDR3 reads TGTGCCAGTAGGTTCCAGGGGGCTGGGACCGGGGAGCTGTTTTTT. Its protein is CASRFQGAGTGELFF.

The chain links TRBV9 to TRBJ2-3; TRBD2 matches 12 bases. The V and J ends lost 4 bases and 7 bases, in that order; junction bases with no gene match: 7. The germline gives CDR1 SGDLS, CDR2 YYNGEE. The CDR3 is 15 residues long. In DNA, the CDR3 is TGTGCCAGCAGCACCTCTAGCGGGGGGGCAAATACGCAGTATTTT. Protein: CASSTSSGGANTQYF.

This clone was seen just once. The chain is built from TRBV15 and TRBJ1-1; no clear D gene. V was clipped by 10 bases and J by 0 bases, with 9 bases between them. Germline V gene sequence: CDR1 LNHNV, CDR2 YYDKDF (reference sequence). The CDR3 loop spans 12 amino acids. As DNA, the CDR3 is TGTGCCATCAGTGAAATGAACACTGAAGCTTTCTTT. Amino acid sequence: CAISEMNTEAFF.

This rearrangement joins TRBV27 to TRBJ1-1; 8 bases match TRBD1. This CDR3 has 16 amino acids. Germline V lookup: CDR1 MNHEY, CDR2 SMNVEV (reference sequence). J was trimmed by 11 bases and V by 0 bases; bases with no gene match: 14. CDR3 sequence reads: CASSLSWTGIRIVAFF. CDR3 sequence (DNA): TGTGCCAGCAGTTTATCGTGGACAGGGATTCGTATTGTGGCTTTCTTT.

J is TRBJ2-7 and V is TRBV11-2; D assignment may be TRBD1 or TRBD2 (5 bases each). The V and J ends lost 6 bases and 6 bases respectively, with 15 bases between them. Germline V gives CDR1 SGHAT, CDR2 FQNNGV. The CDR3 length is 13 residues. The CDR3 here is CASRDSGFGEQYF. The CDR3 DNA is TGTGCCAGCAGGGACTCAGGGTTTGGCGAGCAGTACTTC. The variable domain in full, completed from reference TRBV11-2 and TRBJ2-7, reads EAGVAQSPRYKIIEKRQSVAFWCNPISGHATLYWYQQILGQGPKLLIQFQNNGVVDDSQLPKDRFSAERLKGVDSTLKIQPAKLEDSAVYLCASRDSGFGEQYFGPGTRLTVT.

This clone was observed a handful of times. This rearrangement joins TRBV5-1 to TRBJ2-5; 9 bases are shared with TRBD1. Germline-derived CDR1 and CDR2 are SGHRS and YFSETQ. Trimming cost V 3 bases and J 2 bases; bases outside gene matches: 8. The CDR3 is 16 amino acids. The CDR3, as DNA: TGCGCCAGCAGCTCTACCTCAGGACAGGGGCAAGAGACCCAGTACTTC. Translated, it gives CASSSTSGQGQETQYF.

The V and J genes are TRBV5-4 and TRBJ2-7, with 9 bases lining up with TRBD1. The V gene end was trimmed by 2 bases and the J gene end by 8 bases; junction bases not matched to a gene: 5. Germline V gene lookup returns CDR1 SGHNT and CDR2 YYREEE (reference sequence). CDR3 size: 13 residues. CDR3 bases: TGTGCCAGCAGCTTCGGACAGGGGACTAAGCAGTACTTC. It encodes CASSFGQGTKQYF.

V and J are TRBV4-2 and TRBJ2-3, with 7 bases that match TRBD2. Trimming cost V 0 bases and J 2 bases; bases outside gene matches: 5. The germline CDR1 and CDR2 sequences are LGHNA and YNFKEQ. The CDR3 loop spans 16 amino acids. This chain's CDR3 is CASSQDRAGLTDTQYF. Written as DNA, the CDR3 is TGTGCCAGCAGCCAAGATCGAGCGGGGCTCACAGATACGCAGTATTTT.

The gene calls are TRBV7-8 and TRBJ1-3; D uncertain. Trimming removed 1 base at V and 0 bases at J, with 13 bases between. Germline loops: CDR1 SGHVS, CDR2 FQNEAQ. The CDR3 extends over 17 amino acids. The chain's CDR3 is CASSLGSGGASGNTIYF. The CDR3 DNA is TGTGCCAGCAGCTTAGGGTCAGGAGGTGCCTCTGGAAACACCATATATTTT.

The chain combines TRBV29-1 with TRBJ1-2; weak D call: TRBD1 (6 bases). Germline CDR1 is SQVTM and CDR2 is ANQGSEA. The V gene lost 7 bases and the J gene lost 2 bases, with 11 bases spanning the gap. This CDR3 is 12 amino acids long. CDR3 DNA: TGCAGCGCGCAACAGGGAAACTATGGCTACACCTTC. Its translation: CSAQQGNYGYTF.

The genes are TRBV7-9 and TRBJ1-6; no reliable D call. The CDR3 totals 14 residues. V lost 5 bases and J 6 bases, leaving 11 bases between the germline ends. CDR1 and CDR2 from the germline V gene are SEHNR and FQNEAQ (reference sequence). The CDR3 coding sequence is TGTGCCAGCAGCGGAGCGGGTGGTAATTCACCCCTCCACTTT. It specifies CASSGAGGNSPLHF.

The chain has TRBV25-1 and TRBJ2-7; the D gene is possibly TRBD2 (5 bases). The length of the CDR3 is 15 residues. The germline V gene encodes CDR1 MGHDK and CDR2 SYGVNS. Trimming removed 1 base at V and 3 bases at J, with 13 bases between. In DNA, the CDR3 is TGTGCCAGCAGTGAATCGGCGTCGGGGAGCTACGAGCAGTACTTC. Amino acids: CASSESASGSYEQYF.

This rearrangement joins TRBV6-5 to TRBJ2-2, with 9 bases identical to TRBD2. Germline CDR1 and CDR2: MNHEY and SVGAGI. The CDR3 spans 16 residues. J lost 7 bases, V lost 4 bases, and 10 bases had no gene match. The CDR3 protein is CASSSPLRGGVGELFF. Here the CDR3 DNA reads TGTGCCAGCAGTTCCCCCCTGCGGGGGGGAGTCGGGGAGCTGTTTTTT.

V usage is TRBV9 and J usage is TRBJ1-6; TRBD1 might be the D (5 bases). CDR3 length: 15 residues. Germline loops: CDR1 SGDLS, CDR2 YYNGEE. The V gene lost 4 bases and the J gene lost 9 bases, with 17 bases spanning the gap. The CDR3 sequence: CASSPGDGSGSPLHF. Here the CDR3 DNA reads TGTGCCAGCAGCCCGGGGGACGGGAGCGGTTCACCCCTCCACTTT.

The chain employs TRBV27 and TRBJ1-1; D gene uncertain. This CDR3 has 13 amino acids. Trimming stripped 4 bases from V and 2 bases from J, with 8 bases between. Germline V lookup: CDR1 MNHEY, CDR2 SMNVEV (reference sequence). CDR3 sequence reads: CASSSFDNTEAFF. Here the CDR3 DNA reads TGTGCCAGCAGTTCCTTCGACAACACTGAAGCTTTCTTT.

This chain links TRBV6-5 with TRBJ2-7, with a possible D match to TRBD2 (5 bases). Deletions cut 0 bases from V and 1 base from J, with 7 bases between. Germline CDR1 is MNHEY and CDR2 is SVGAGI. This CDR3 is 14 amino acids long. CDR3: CASSYSRGSYEQYF. CDR3 DNA: TGTGCCAGCAGTTACTCCCGAGGGTCCTACGAGCAGTACTTC.

The chain couples TRBV4-1 to TRBJ1-5; D is possibly TRBD1 (5 bases). Germline V lookup: CDR1 MGHRA, CDR2 YSYEKL. The CDR3 spans 15 residues. The V gene lost 1 base and the J gene lost 5 bases, with 12 bases spanning the gap. The CDR3: CASSQVRRGYQPQHF. For the CDR3, the DNA is TGCGCCAGCAGCCAAGTTAGGAGGGGATATCAGCCCCAGCATTTT.

The V call is TRBV7-2, the J call TRBJ2-3, with 7 bases lining up with TRBD2. Germline lookup yields CDR1 SGHTA and CDR2 FQGNSA. The CDR3 sequence is 16 residues long. After removal of 5 bases from V and 8 bases from J, the junction contained 16 bases not matched to a gene. The chain's CDR3 is CASSLVVGRTGGTQYF. The CDR3 nucleotides read TGTGCCAGCAGCCTAGTAGTGGGGAGGACGGGGGGTACGCAGTATTTT.

This clone was seen only once. The chain couples TRBV13 to TRBJ2-3; D gene unclear. The CDR3 has 15 residues. The germline V gene has CDR1 PRHDT and CDR2 FYEKMQ (reference sequence). Trimming removed 3 bases from V and 5 bases from J, with 15 bases in between. The CDR3 region is CASSLAHAILDTQYF. As DNA, the CDR3 is TGTGCCAGCAGCTTGGCTCACGCGATCTTAGATACGCAGTATTTT. Supplemented by reference TRBV13 and TRBJ2-3, the full variable domain reads AAGVIQSPRHLIKEKRETATLKCYPIPRHDTVYWYQQGPGQDPQFLISFYEKMQSDKGSIPDRFSAQQFSDYHSELNMSSLELGDSALYFCASSLAHAILDTQYFGPGTRLTVL.

The chain is built from TRBV5-5 and TRBJ1-3, with a weak D call TRBD1 (6 bases). Germline loops: CDR1 SGHKS, CDR2 YYEKEE (reference sequence). The CDR3 is 16 amino acids. V lost 0 bases and J 4 bases, leaving 14 bases between the germline ends. The CDR3 nucleotides are TGTGCCAGCAGCTTGGCTAGCTGGGGGCTCGGAAACACCATATATTTT. Translated, it gives CASSLASWGLGNTIYF.

This chain joins TRBV5-4 and TRBJ1-2; D remains unclear. Per germline, CDR1 SGHNT and CDR2 YYREEE (reference sequence). The CDR3 consists of 12 residues. The V and J ends lost 1 base and 3 bases respectively, with 4 bases between them. CDR3 DNA sequence: TGTGCCAGCAGCTTGAAGGACTATGGCTACACCTTC. Encoded protein: CASSLKDYGYTF. The full variable domain, completed using reference TRBV5-4 and TRBJ1-2, is ETGVTQSPTHLIKTRGQQVTLRCSSQSGHNTVSWYQQALGQGPQFIFQYYREEENGRGNFPPRFSGLQFPNYSSELNVNALELDDSALYLCASSLKDYGYTFGSGTRLTVV.

CDR3 residues: CASRTGQGANYGYTF. DNA for the CDR3: TGTGCCAGCAGGACAGGACAGGGAGCTAACTATGGCTACACCTTC. This chain uses TRBV27 with TRBJ1-2; 8 bases match TRBD1. Germline CDR1 reads MNHEY; CDR2 reads SMNVEV (reference sequence). CDR3 size: 15 residues. J lost 0 bases, V lost 6 bases, and 6 bases had no gene match.

This chain links TRBV4-1 with TRBJ2-7, with no clear D. This CDR3 region has 12 residues. Germline assignment: CDR1 MGHRA and CDR2 YSYEKL. V was pared by 1 base and J by 2 bases, with 3 bases between. The CDR3 DNA sequence: TGCGCCAGCAGCCAAGGACCCTACGAGCAGTACTTC. It yields the protein CASSQGPYEQYF.

The rearrangement uses TRBV5-4 and TRBJ1-6; TRBD1 aligns across 8 bases. Germline V CDR1 and CDR2: SGHNT, YYREEE (reference sequence). This CDR3 spans 16 amino acids. Trimming removed 5 bases from V and 9 bases from J; junction bases left unmatched: 13. The DNA for the CDR3 is TGTGCCAGCAGACTCACAGGGGGTGGGTTAAGTTCACCCCTCCACTTT. As protein: CASRLTGGGLSSPLHF. Supplemented by reference TRBV5-4 and TRBJ1-6, the full variable domain reads ETGVTQSPTHLIKTRGQQVTLRCSSQSGHNTVSWYQQALGQGPQFIFQYYREEENGRGNFPPRFSGLQFPNYSSELNVNALELDDSALYLCASRLTGGGLSSPLHFGNGTRLTVT.

This chain connects TRBV7-6 to TRBJ1-5; D is undetermined. This CDR3 has 15 amino acids. V was cut by 4 bases and J by 0 bases, with 10 bases left in between. CDR1 is SGHVS, CDR2 FNYEAQ, per germline. The chain's CDR3 is CASSSTPNSNQPQHF. CDR3 DNA: TGTGCCAGCAGCTCCACACCGAATAGCAATCAGCCCCAGCATTTT.

J is TRBJ2-7 and V is TRBV7-9; TRBD2 matches 8 bases. The CDR3 is 15 amino acids. The germline CDR1 and CDR2 sequences are SEHNR and FQNEAQ (reference sequence). The junction had 11 bases not matched to a gene; V was cut back by 8 bases and J by 2 bases. This chain's CDR3 is CASGRGGGGTYEQYF. DNA of the CDR3: TGTGCCAGCGGCCGGGGTGGCGGGGGGACCTACGAGCAGTACTTC.

The J gene is TRBJ2-5, the V gene TRBV4-2; D is unclear. The length of the CDR3 is 15 residues. Germline values: CDR1 LGHNA, CDR2 YNFKEQ. Trimming removed 0 bases from V and 5 bases from J, with 13 bases in between. The chain's CDR3 is CASSQDPEGVETQYF. CDR3 nucleotide sequence: TGTGCCAGCAGCCAAGACCCGGAAGGCGTGGAGACCCAGTACTTC.